Below, 10 T cell receptor beta chains from the same sample are listed, as sequenced in a study of shared clonotypes between healthy human individuals. Cells designated naive CD8 were CD45RO-negative and were positively selected for CCR7, with terminally differentiated effector memory CD45RA+ cells excluded. The assay was immunoSEQ multiplex PCR, and TCRdb's table has in-frame clones only and misses some. Here the sample spans about 2.2 million clones, 85% to 95% being singletons. Specimen: naive CD8+ T cells from PBMCs. All receptors derive from a man younger than 35 in good health. Some clones in this sample may be carry-over from other donors' samples.

The chain couples TRBV13 to TRBJ2-7; 10 nucleotides agree with TRBD2. V was pared by 4 bases and J by 3 bases, with 6 bases of the junction left unmatched. The CDR3 is made up of 15 amino acids. Germline V gives CDR1 PRHDT, CDR2 FYEKMQ (reference sequence). The CDR3 nucleotides read TGTGCCAGCAGCTCAAGACTAGCGGGCCGCTACGAGCAGTACTTC. Residues: CASSSRLAGRYEQYF.

This rearrangement joins TRBV27 to TRBJ2-3; 7 bases map to TRBD2. CDR3 length: 14 residues. Germline V gene data show CDR1 as MNHEY and CDR2 as SMNVEV (reference sequence). J gave up 3 bases and V 5 bases, and 5 bases lay outside the gene matches. CDR3 residues: CASSEREVTDTQYF. The DNA for the CDR3 is TGTGCCAGCAGTGAACGGGAGGTTACAGATACGCAGTATTTT.

The rearrangement joins TRBV29-1 to TRBJ1-1, with D possibly TRBD1 on 5 matching bases. CDR1 is SQVTM and CDR2 is ANQGSEA in the germline V gene. Trimming pared 7 bases from V and 5 bases from J, leaving 14 bases between. This CDR3 comprises 12 residues. CDR3: CSAVDSRTEAFF. The DNA for the CDR3 is TGCAGCGCCGTAGACAGCAGAACTGAAGCTTTCTTT.

The rearrangement joins TRBV2 to TRBJ1-1; D possibly corresponds to TRBD1 (6 bases). The V and J ends lost 2 bases and 0 bases respectively, with 10 bases between them. The germline V gene has CDR1 SNHLY and CDR2 FYNNEI. This CDR3 is 15 amino acids long. The CDR3 spells CASSELQGMNTEAFF. CDR3 bases: TGTGCCAGCAGTGAACTTCAGGGGATGAACACTGAAGCTTTCTTT.

The rearrangement joins TRBV10-3 to TRBJ2-2, with TRBD2 matching over 14 bases. Germline loops: CDR1 ENHRY, CDR2 SYGVKD. V gave up 7 bases and J gave up 5 bases; unmatched junction bases: 6. CDR3 length equals 16 residues. CDR3 in amino acids: CAITGTSGRVTGELFF. CDR3 DNA: TGTGCCATCACCGGGACTAGCGGGAGAGTTACCGGGGAGCTGTTTTTT.

V and J are TRBV2 and TRBJ2-7, with D tentatively TRBD1 or TRBD2 (5 bases each). This CDR3 contains 16 residues. The germline V gene has CDR1 SNHLY and CDR2 FYNNEI. V lost 2 bases and J 3 bases, leaving 17 bases between the germline ends. In DNA form, the CDR3 reads TGTGCCAGCAGTGAATGGAGGCAAAGGGGCATCTACGAGCAGTACTTC. Its protein is CASSEWRQRGIYEQYF. Using reference TRBV2 and TRBJ2-7 for the parts outside the CDR3, the full variable domain is EPEVTQTPSHQVTQMGQEVILRCVPISNHLYFYWYRQILGQKVEFLVSFYNNEISEKSEIFDDQFSVERPDGSNFTLKIRSTKLEDSAMYFCASSEWRQRGIYEQYFGPGTRLTVT.

This sequence joins TRBV27 and TRBJ2-5, with 15 bases aligning to TRBD2. J was trimmed by 2 bases and V by 4 bases; bases with no gene match: 14. The germline gives CDR1 MNHEY, CDR2 SMNVEV (reference sequence). The CDR3 totals 20 residues. CDR3 amino acids: CASSSSLGLAGGPNQETQYF. The CDR3, as DNA: TGTGCCAGCAGTTCCTCTCTTGGACTAGCGGGAGGGCCCAATCAAGAGACCCAGTACTTC.

This chain connects TRBV4-1 to TRBJ2-5, with D perhaps TRBD2 (6 bases). V gave up 4 bases and J gave up 10 bases, with 16 bases separating them. The germline gives CDR1 MGHRA, CDR2 YSYEKL. The CDR3 runs to 13 residues. The CDR3 loop reads CASSPRGPPVQYF. The CDR3 DNA follows: TGCGCCAGCAGCCCGCGGGGTCCTCCGGTCCAGTACTTC.

The rearrangement uses TRBV5-1 and TRBJ2-2, with no clear D. Germline V gene data show CDR1 as SGHRS and CDR2 as YFSETQ. V gave up 0 bases and J gave up 7 bases, with 13 bases separating them. The CDR3 covers 15 residues. This CDR3 reads CASSLAGRNDGELFF. As DNA, the CDR3 is TGCGCCAGCAGCTTGGCCGGCCGAAACGACGGGGAGCTGTTTTTT. The full variable domain, in which reference TRBV5-1 and TRBJ2-2 provide the parts outside the CDR3, is KAGVTQTPRYLIKTRGQQVTLSCSPISGHRSVSWYQQTPGQGLQFLFEYFSETQRNKGNFPGRFSGRQFSNSRSEMNVSTLELGDSALYLCASSLAGRNDGELFFGEGSRLTVL.

The chain employs TRBV29-1 and TRBJ1-1; D unclear. V lost 1 base and J lost 14, with 8 bases in between. This CDR3 contains 9 residues. CDR1 SQVTM and CDR2 ANQGSEA come from the germline V gene. Written as DNA, the CDR3 is TGCAGCGTTGAAGGGGCGGAGTTCTTT. Its translation: CSVEGAEFF.